This passage covers 16 T cell receptor beta chains from one sample sequenced in a study of blood T cell repertoires in COVID-19. Assay used: immunoSEQ multiplex PCR; TCRdb lists only in-frame clones, some missing. The data contain about 140,000 clones, about 82% of them seen just once; the ten biggest clones take up 4.5%. Sequenced sample: peripheral blood. The receptors shown here come from a woman older than 75 with active or convalescent COVID-19.

The rearrangement uses TRBV19 and TRBJ2-5; 13 bases fit TRBD2. The length of the CDR3 is 17 residues. The J segment lost 2 bases and the V segment lost 1 base, leaving 4 bases of the junction unmatched. Germline V gene lookup returns CDR1 LNHDA and CDR2 SQIVND (reference sequence). The CDR3 here is CASSIGTSGGAQETQYF. The CDR3 bases are TGTGCCAGTAGTATAGGGACTAGCGGGGGAGCACAAGAGACCCAGTACTTC.

The genes are TRBV19 and TRBJ1-5; 11 bases match TRBD1. V lost 3 bases and J lost 7; bases outside the gene matches: 8. This CDR3 comprises 16 residues. In germline, CDR1 is LNHDA, CDR2 SQIVND (reference sequence). CDR3 region: CASSMARGQGVQPQHF. In nucleotides, the CDR3 is TGTGCCAGTAGTATGGCAAGGGGACAGGGGGTGCAGCCCCAGCATTTT.

The gene calls are TRBV2 and TRBJ1-5; TRBD1 matches 9 bases. Losses at the gene ends were 0 bases for V and 5 bases for J; bases not matched to a gene: 2. The CDR3 totals 15 residues. Germline CDR1 and CDR2: SNHLY and FYNNEI. DNA of the CDR3: TGTGCCAGCAGTGAAGCGGGGACAGGGTATCAGCCCCAGCATTTT. As protein: CASSEAGTGYQPQHF.

This clone was seen a single time. V and J are TRBV30 and TRBJ1-1; D ambiguous. The CDR3 spans 12 residues. Germline V lookup: CDR1 GTSNPN, CDR2 SVGIG (reference sequence). V was shortened by 2 bases and J by 0 bases, with 4 bases between the two germline ends. The CDR3 DNA is TGTGCCTGGAGTACTATGAACACTGAAGCTTTCTTT. Its protein product is CAWSTMNTEAFF. The complete variable domain, with remaining parts taken from reference TRBV30 and TRBJ1-1, reads SQTIHQWPATLVQPVGSPLSLECTVEGTSNPNLYWYRQAAGRGLQLLFYSVGIGQISSEVPQNLSASRPQDRQFILSSKKLLLSDSGFYLCAWSTMNTEAFFGQGTRLTVV.

The rearrangement joins TRBV2 to TRBJ1-1; tentative D call: TRBD1 (6 bases). Germline CDR1 reads SNHLY; CDR2 reads FYNNEI. CDR3 length: 18 amino acids. V lost 0 bases, J lost 0 bases, and 17 bases lay in between. The CDR3 bases are TGTGCCAGCAGTGAAGCGGGCAGGGGCCAGTTATTGAACACTGAAGCTTTCTTT. This translates into CASSEAGRGQLLNTEAFF.

The chain has TRBV7-9 and TRBJ2-1; TRBD2 is a possible D gene (7 bases). The germline CDR1 and CDR2 sequences are SEHNR and FQNEAQ (reference sequence). There are 15 residues in the CDR3. V was cut by 4 bases and J by 6 bases, with 16 bases left in between. The CDR3 region has the DNA TGTGCCAGCAGCTCGACTAGCCCGGGGGCCAATGAGCAGTTCTTC. This translates into CASSSTSPGANEQFF.

This sequence joins TRBV2 and TRBJ1-5; 9 nucleotides match TRBD1. V lost 7 bases, J lost 2 bases, and 6 bases stayed unmatched. In germline, CDR1 is SNHLY, CDR2 FYNNEI. This CDR3 has 15 residues. CDR3 protein: CASNRQGVGNQPQHF. The CDR3 region has the DNA TGTGCCAGCAATAGACAGGGGGTTGGCAATCAGCCCCAGCATTTT.

The table lists this clone with a few counts. The V gene is TRBV5-4, the J gene TRBJ1-3, with TRBD1 identical over 9 bases. The germline V gene encodes CDR1 SGHNT and CDR2 YYREEE (reference sequence). The CDR3 extends over 14 amino acids. V shed 6 bases, J shed 4 bases, and the junction held 5 bases outside the gene matches. DNA for the CDR3: TGTGCCAGCACCGACAGGGGGTCGGGAAACACCATATATTTT. Its protein product is CASTDRGSGNTIYF. Using reference TRBV5-4 and TRBJ1-3 for the parts outside the CDR3, the full variable domain is ETGVTQSPTHLIKTRGQQVTLRCSSQSGHNTVSWYQQALGQGPQFIFQYYREEENGRGNFPPRFSGLQFPNYSSELNVNALELDDSALYLCASTDRGSGNTIYFGEGSWLTVV.

The chain uses TRBV19 and TRBJ1-5; 9 positions match TRBD1. The length of the CDR3 is 18 residues. Germline loops: CDR1 LNHDA, CDR2 SQIVND (reference sequence). The junction had 10 bases not matched to a gene; V was cut back by 4 bases and J by 0 bases. The CDR3 bases are TGTGCCAGTAGTACTACCGGGACAGGGATGTTTAGCAATCAGCCCCAGCATTTT. This codes for CASSTTGTGMFSNQPQHF.

The rearrangement joins TRBV5-1 to TRBJ2-3; the D is unclear. The CDR3 length is 12 residues. CDR1 is SGHRS, CDR2 YFSETQ, per germline. V shed 5 bases and J shed 4 bases, with 8 bases lying between them. This chain's CDR3 is CASRPTSDTQYF. Here the CDR3 DNA reads TGCGCCAGCAGGCCGACTTCAGATACGCAGTATTTT.

The chain has TRBV19 and TRBJ2-1, with D possibly being TRBD2 (6 bases). The length of the CDR3 is 14 residues. Germline V CDR1 and CDR2: LNHDA, SQIVND (reference sequence). V was clipped by 3 bases and J by 6 bases, with 12 bases between them. The CDR3 region has the DNA TGTGCCAGTAGTATTTTTTTCGGGGGCAATGAGCAGTTCTTC. It encodes CASSIFFGGNEQFF.

This clone has only a few counts. The CDR3 DNA follows: TGTGCCACCAGTGACGGACAGATTAACACTGAAGCTTTCTTT. This sequence encodes CATSDGQINTEAFF. The J gene is TRBJ1-1, the V gene TRBV24-1, with a weak D call TRBD1 (6 bases). Trimming removed 4 bases at V and 2 bases at J, with 10 bases between. Germline loops: CDR1 KGHDR, CDR2 SFDVKD. This CDR3 has 14 amino acids.

The table lists this clone with a few counts. This rearrangement joins TRBV12-5 to TRBJ1-3, with D unclear. Per the germline V gene, CDR1 is LGHNT and CDR2 is FRNRAP. V lost 3 bases, J lost 4 bases, and 4 bases lay in between. The CDR3 covers 12 residues. Written as DNA, the CDR3 is TGTGCTAGTGGTTTAGCCGGAAACACCATATATTTT. Its protein product is CASGLAGNTIYF.

The chain links TRBV5-1 to TRBJ2-7, with D perhaps TRBD2 (6 bases). The CDR3 has 14 residues. CDR1 is SGHRS and CDR2 is YFSETQ in the germline V gene. Trimming took 5 bases from V and 6 from J, leaving 18 bases between them. The CDR3: CASSPGDVLSEQYF. The CDR3 nucleotides read TGCGCCAGCAGTCCGGGGGACGTTCTTTCCGAGCAGTACTTC.

The chain uses TRBV7-3 and TRBJ1-1; D uncertain. The CDR3 has 13 residues. V lost 0 bases and J lost 2, with 4 bases in between. Germline assignment: CDR1 SGHTA and CDR2 FQGTGA. The CDR3 DNA reads TGTGCCAGCAGCTTAACGTTAAACACTGAAGCTTTCTTT. Translated, it gives CASSLTLNTEAFF.

A single count supports this clone. V gene TRBV11-2 combines with J gene TRBJ2-3; TRBD1 aligns across 8 bases. Germline values: CDR1 SGHAT, CDR2 FQNNGV. After removal of 3 bases from V and 3 bases from J, the junction contained 5 bases not matched to a gene. This CDR3 comprises 15 residues. The CDR3, as DNA: TGTGCCAGCAGCTTCGGACAGGGCAGTACAGATACGCAGTATTTT. This encodes CASSFGQGSTDTQYF.